This record covers a single TCR beta chain. The antigen remains undetermined. This entry comes from a study of cytomegalovirus exposure and HLA in healthy donors. Overall study context: Some 180 million T cells yielded fewer than 120 million unique TCR beta sequences in earlier analysis.

Study-level points and caveats: Data from an earlier analysis indicated that most TCR beta V segments were productive either about 90% or about 30% of the time.

The donors gave bone marrow, and they were healthy. Germline V gives CDR1 SGHVS, CDR2 FQNEAQ. V was cut by 1 base and J by 1 base, with 11 bases left in between. This CDR3 contains 16 residues. The PCR contained 60 Vbeta and 13 Jbeta primers. The assay was immunoSEQ multiplex PCR, and TCRdb's table has in-frame clones only and misses some. The sample lists 150,000 to 200,000 clones; under 80% were seen once. The origin of this receptor is a woman aged 25 to 39 in good health and CMV-seropositive. What was sequenced was PBMCs. The chain carries TRBV7-8 and TRBJ1-3; maybe TRBD1 (5 bases). This CDR3 reads CASSLVGADSGNTIYF. The CDR3 bases are TGTGCCAGCAGCTTAGTTGGGGCTGATTCTGGAAACACCATATATTTT.